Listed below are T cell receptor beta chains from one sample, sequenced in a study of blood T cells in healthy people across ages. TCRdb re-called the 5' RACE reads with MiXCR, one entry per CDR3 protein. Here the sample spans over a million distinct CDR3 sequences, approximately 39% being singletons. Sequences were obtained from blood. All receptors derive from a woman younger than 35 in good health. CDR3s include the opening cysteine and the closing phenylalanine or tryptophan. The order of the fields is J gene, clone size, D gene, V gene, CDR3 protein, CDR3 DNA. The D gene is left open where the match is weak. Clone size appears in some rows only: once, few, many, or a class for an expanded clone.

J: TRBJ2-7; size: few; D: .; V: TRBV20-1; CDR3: CSAKSGTSEQYF; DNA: TGCAGTGCTAAATCCGGGACAAGCGAGCAGTACTTC
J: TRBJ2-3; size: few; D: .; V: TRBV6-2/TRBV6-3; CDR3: CASSDSRGPVPQYF; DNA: TGTGCCAGCAGCGACAGCAGAGGTCCGGTTCCGCAGTATTTT
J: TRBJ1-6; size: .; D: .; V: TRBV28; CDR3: CASSPPRGISLHF; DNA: TGTGCCAGCAGTCCCCCCAGGGGAATATCCCTCCACTTT
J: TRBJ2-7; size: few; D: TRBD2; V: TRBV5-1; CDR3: CASSKLAGVSLSYEQYF; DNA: TGCGCCAGCAGCAAACTAGCGGGGGTTAGCCTCTCCTACGAGCAGTACTTC
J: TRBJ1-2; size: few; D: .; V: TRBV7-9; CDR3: CASSFEGLGGYTF; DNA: TGTGCCAGCAGCTTTGAAGGTCTAGGGGGCTACACCTTC
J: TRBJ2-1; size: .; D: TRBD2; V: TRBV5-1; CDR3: CASSLGAGVRNEQFF; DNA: TGCGCCAGCAGCTTGGGCGCGGGAGTGAGGAATGAGCAGTTCTTC
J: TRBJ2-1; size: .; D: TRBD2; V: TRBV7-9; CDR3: CASSPPSTRSGRAYNEQFF; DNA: TGTGCCAGCAGCCCTCCCTCTACCCGAAGCGGGAGAGCGTACAATGAGCAGTTCTTC
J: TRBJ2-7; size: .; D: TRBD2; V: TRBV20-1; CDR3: CSEGGSSYNEQYF; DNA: TGCAGTGAGGGCGGGAGTTCTTACAATGAGCAGTACTTC
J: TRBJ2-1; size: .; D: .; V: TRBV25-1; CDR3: CASSESRGGHRTWALYNEQFF; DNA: TGTGCCAGCAGTGAATCCCGCGGGGGCCATCGAACATGGGCCTTATACAATGAGCAGTTCTTC
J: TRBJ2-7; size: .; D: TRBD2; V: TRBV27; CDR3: CASSVAGGFYEQYF; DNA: TGTGCCAGCAGTGTCGCGGGGGGCTTCTACGAGCAGTACTTC
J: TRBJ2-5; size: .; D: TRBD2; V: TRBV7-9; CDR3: CASSPLAGVTDEQYF; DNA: TGTGCCAGCAGCCCGCTAGCGGGAGTGACGGATGAGCAGTACTTC
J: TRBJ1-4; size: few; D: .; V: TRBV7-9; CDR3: CASSDDGDRKLFF; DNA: TGTGCCAGCAGCGATGACGGGGATAGAAAACTGTTTTTT
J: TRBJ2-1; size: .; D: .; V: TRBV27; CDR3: CASSPRGRQFF; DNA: TGTGCCAGCAGTCCCCGGGGAAGGCAGTTCTTC
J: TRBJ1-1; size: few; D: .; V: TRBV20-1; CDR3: CSAEFMNTEAFF; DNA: TGCAGTGCCGAATTTATGAACACTGAAGCTTTCTTT
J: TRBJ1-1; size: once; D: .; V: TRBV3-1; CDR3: CASSQGPGAEAFF; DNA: TGTGCCAGCAGCCAAGGTCCGGGGGCTGAAGCTTTCTTT
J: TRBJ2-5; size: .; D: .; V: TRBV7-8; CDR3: CASSNPRQPQETQYF; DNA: TGTGCCAGCAGCAATCCGAGACAGCCCCAAGAGACCCAGTACTTC
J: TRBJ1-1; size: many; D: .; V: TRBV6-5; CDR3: CASSYSTGQTEAFF; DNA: TGTGCCAGCAGTTACTCGACGGGCCAAACTGAAGCTTTCTTT
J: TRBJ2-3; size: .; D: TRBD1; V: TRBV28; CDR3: CASNRGPSTDTQYF; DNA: TGTGCCAGCAACAGGGGACCTAGCACAGATACGCAGTATTTT
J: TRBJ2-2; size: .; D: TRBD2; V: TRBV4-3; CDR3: CASSQGLAGGGELFF; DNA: TGCGCCAGCAGCCAGGGACTAGCGGGAGGTGGGGAGCTGTTTTTT
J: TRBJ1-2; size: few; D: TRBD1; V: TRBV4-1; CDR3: CASSPPGTANYGYTF; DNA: TGCGCCAGCAGCCCCCCCGGGACAGCAAACTATGGCTACACCTTC
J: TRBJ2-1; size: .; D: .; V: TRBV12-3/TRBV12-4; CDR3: CASSFRPYNEQFF; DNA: TGTGCCAGCAGTTTCAGGCCCTACAATGAGCAGTTCTTC
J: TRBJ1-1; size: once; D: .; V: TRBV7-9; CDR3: CASSASRGEAFF; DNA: TGTGCCAGCAGCGCGTCGAGAGGTGAAGCTTTCTTT
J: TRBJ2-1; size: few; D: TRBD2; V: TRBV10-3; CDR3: CAIRGLAGGNNEQFF; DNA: TGTGCCATCAGGGGCCTTGCGGGGGGAAACAATGAGCAGTTCTTC
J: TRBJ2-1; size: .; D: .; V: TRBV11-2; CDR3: CASNFVDGHEQFF; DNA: TGTGCCAGCAACTTTGTGGATGGCCATGAGCAGTTCTTC
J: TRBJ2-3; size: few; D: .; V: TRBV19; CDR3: CASTPTYQQNTDTQYF; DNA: TGTGCCAGTACCCCCACGTACCAGCAGAACACAGATACGCAGTATTTT
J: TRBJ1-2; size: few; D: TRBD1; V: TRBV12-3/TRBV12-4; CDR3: CASSRQGKDYGYTF; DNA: TGTGCCAGCAGTCGACAGGGGAAGGACTATGGCTACACCTTC
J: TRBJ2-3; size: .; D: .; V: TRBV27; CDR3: CASSFLASDTQYF; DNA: TGTGCCAGCAGTTTCTTGGCATCAGATACGCAGTATTTT
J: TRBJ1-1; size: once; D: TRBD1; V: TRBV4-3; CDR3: CASSQDLAGRQGTNTEAFF; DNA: TGCGCCAGCAGCCAAGATCTCGCCGGACGACAGGGCACGAACACTGAAGCTTTCTTT
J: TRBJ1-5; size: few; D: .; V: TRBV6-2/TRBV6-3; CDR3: CASSYGAKYSRVNQPQHF; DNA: TGTGCCAGCAGTTACGGGGCAAAGTACTCCAGGGTCAATCAGCCCCAGCATTTT
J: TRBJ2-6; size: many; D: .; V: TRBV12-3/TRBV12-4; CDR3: CASSLLRGANVLTF; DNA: TGTGCCAGCAGCCTTCTACGGGGGGCCAACGTCCTGACTTTC
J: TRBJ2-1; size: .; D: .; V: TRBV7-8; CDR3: CASSSRFRERNNEQFF; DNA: TGTGCCAGCAGCTCTCGATTCCGGGAGAGGAACAATGAGCAGTTCTTC
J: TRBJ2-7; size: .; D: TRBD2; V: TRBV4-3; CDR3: CASSQAQREFYEQYF; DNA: TGCGCCAGCAGCCAAGCCCAGCGGGAGTTCTACGAGCAGTACTTC
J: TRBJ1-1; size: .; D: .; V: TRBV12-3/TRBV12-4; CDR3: CASSVVGMNTETFF; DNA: TGTGCCAGCAGTGTAGTCGGGATGAACACTGAAACTTTCTTT
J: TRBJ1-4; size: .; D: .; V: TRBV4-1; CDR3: CASSQGAGEKLFF; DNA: TGCGCCAGCAGCCAGGGGGCTGGGGAAAAACTGTTTTTT
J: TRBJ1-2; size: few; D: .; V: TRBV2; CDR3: CASSVTQGNYGYTF; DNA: TGTGCCAGCAGTGTCACCCAGGGAAACTATGGCTACACCTTC
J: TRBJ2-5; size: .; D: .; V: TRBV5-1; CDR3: CASSQDPKETQYF; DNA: TGCGCCAGCAGCCAGGATCCGAAAGAGACCCAGTACTTC
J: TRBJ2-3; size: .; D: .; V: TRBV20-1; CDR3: CSARFFGGSPDTQYF; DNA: TGCAGTGCTAGATTTTTTGGGGGCTCCCCAGATACGCAGTATTTT
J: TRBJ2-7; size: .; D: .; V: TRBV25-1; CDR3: CASSERGSPYEQYF; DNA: TGTGCCAGCAGTGAACGGGGAAGTCCCTACGAGCAGTACTTC
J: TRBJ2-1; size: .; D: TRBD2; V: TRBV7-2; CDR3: CASTGTNYNEQFF; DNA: TGTGCCAGCACCGGGACTAACTACAATGAGCAGTTCTTC
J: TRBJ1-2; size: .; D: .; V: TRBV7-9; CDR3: CARSLGQFPVGYTF; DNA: TGTGCCCGCAGCTTAGGACAGTTCCCTGTTGGCTACACCTTC
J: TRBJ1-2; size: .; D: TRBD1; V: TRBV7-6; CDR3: CASSLTSRQGFGYTF; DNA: TGTGCCAGCAGCTTAACCTCAAGACAGGGGTTTGGCTACACCTTC
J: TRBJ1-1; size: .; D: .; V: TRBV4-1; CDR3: CASSQLSSLNTEAFF; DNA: TGCGCCAGCAGCCAATTGAGTTCCCTCAACACTGAAGCTTTCTTT
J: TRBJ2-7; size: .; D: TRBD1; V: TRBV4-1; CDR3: CASSQGQGASSYEQYF; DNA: TGCGCCAGCAGCCAAGGACAGGGGGCAAGCTCCTACGAGCAGTACTTC
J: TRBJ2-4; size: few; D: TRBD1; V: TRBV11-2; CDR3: CASSLDIGTGHIQYF; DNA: TGTGCCAGCAGCTTAGATATTGGGACAGGACACATTCAGTACTTC
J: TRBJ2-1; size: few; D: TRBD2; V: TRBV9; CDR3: CASSVATSGRRDEQFF; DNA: TGTGCCAGCAGCGTAGCTACTAGCGGGAGGAGAGATGAGCAGTTCTTC
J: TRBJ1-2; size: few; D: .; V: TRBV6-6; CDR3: CASGPGHNYGYTF; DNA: TGTGCCAGCGGGCCCGGACATAACTATGGCTACACCTTC
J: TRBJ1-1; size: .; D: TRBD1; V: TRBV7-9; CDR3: CASRNDRENTEAFF; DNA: TGTGCCAGCAGAAACGACAGGGAAAACACTGAAGCTTTCTTT
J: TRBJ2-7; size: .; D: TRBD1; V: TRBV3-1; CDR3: CASSPFPGTGPSSYEQYF; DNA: TGTGCCAGCAGCCCGTTTCCAGGGACAGGGCCTTCCTCCTACGAGCAGTACTTC
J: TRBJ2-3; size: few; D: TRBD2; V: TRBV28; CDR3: CASSFSLRFLAGTEPSTDTQYF; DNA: TGTGCCAGCAGTTTTTCTTTGCGGTTCCTAGCGGGGACCGAACCTAGCACAGATACGCAGTATTTT
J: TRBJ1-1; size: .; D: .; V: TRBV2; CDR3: CASKGPWDTEAFF; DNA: TGTGCCAGCAAGGGACCTTGGGACACTGAAGCTTTCTTT
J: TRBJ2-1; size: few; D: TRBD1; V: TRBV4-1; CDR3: CASSRVQGLEQFF; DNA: TGCGCCAGCAGCCGAGTACAGGGGCTTGAGCAGTTCTTC
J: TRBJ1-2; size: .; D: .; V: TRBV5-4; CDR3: CASSARDRNDYGYTF; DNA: TGTGCCAGCAGCGCCCGGGACCGAAATGACTATGGCTACACCTTC
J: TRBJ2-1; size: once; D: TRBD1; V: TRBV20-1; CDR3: CSARDRHTYNEQFF; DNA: TGCAGTGCTAGGGACAGGCACACCTACAATGAGCAGTTCTTC
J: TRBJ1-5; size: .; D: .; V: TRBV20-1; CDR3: CSASRGDAGNQPQHF; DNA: TGCAGTGCTAGTCGTGGGGACGCGGGGAATCAGCCCCAGCATTTT
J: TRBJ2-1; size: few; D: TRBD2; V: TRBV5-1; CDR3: CASRTSGRVEQFF; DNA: TGCGCCAGCAGAACTAGCGGGAGGGTTGAGCAGTTCTTC